This TCR beta chain is drawn from a study of T cell responses to AZD1222 COVID-19 vaccine (dated by TCRdb to the early 2020s). Regarding the complete study: Because spike-specific TCR depth and breadth did not differ between the two schedules, AZD1222 recipients who got a second dose at roughly 4 weeks were pooled with those who got a second dose at roughly 12 weeks. Trial participants were enrolled by age into subgroups of 18-55, 56-69 and 70-plus years, and around 140, 26 and 57 TCR-sequenced participants, respectively, were included in these subgroups. A total of 230 or so trial participants underwent TCR sequencing, of whom some 210 received two doses of AZD1222 and about 26 received two doses of the MenACWY control vaccine.

The time point label for this specimen denotes: baseline before first vaccination. Vaccinee samples were obtained from the UK trials COV001 and COV002, which included a single-blind randomized controlled phase 2/3 trial of AZD1222 (ChAdOx1 nCoV-19) in healthy adults. For TCRbeta chain sequencing, PBMC samples from trial participants were taken at day 0 and at day 28 after the second dose. The CDR3 regions of human TCRbeta chains were analyzed by immunosequencing. On the authors' methods: Repertoire TCRs were matched against a reference library of SARS-CoV-2-specific TCRs generated with the MIRA antigen-specificity platform. Breadth meant the fraction of unique TCRs that were SARS-CoV-2-associated, whereas depth meant the fraction of total T cells that were SARS-CoV-2-associated. Using the MIRA data, each spike-specific TCR was assigned both to the spike region to which the TCR was reactive and to a CD4 or CD8 class. Log10-transformed breadth and depth values were compared by one-way ANOVA with Sidak's multiple comparisons tests. TCRdb took this table from immuneACCESS and kept in-frame rearrangements with V and J called. Such tables lack part of the clones; where checked against another copy, unresolved V genes explain under half of the gap, and the rest is unexplained. V, J and clone size are those of that table, while D and trimming were read from the DNA. The sample table contains about 91,000 clones; only one count was recorded for nearly 90% of them. About 19% of the sample is taken by the ten largest.

As regards this clone: Its cognate antigen has yet to be identified. No much larger clonotype is one base removed from it; base qualities were not supplied.

The V end loses 0 bases and the J end loses 10 bases, and a stretch of 10 bases separates them. CDR1 and CDR2 are drawn from the germline V gene: SGHRS, YFSETQ. The CDR3, cysteine through phenylalanine, is 13 amino acids long. Of the read, only the CDR3 DNA is kept; its 39 bases are in frame from base 1. Paper-wide results and their limitations: After two AZD1222 doses, both the breadth and the depth of spike-specific TCRs were significantly higher than at day 0 and than in MenACWY recipients. Most participants were white British and females outnumbered males, and the authors suggested that clonal diversity may have been underestimated. Nearly half of unique spike-specific TCRs reportedly recognized epitopes outside regions mutated in the B.1.351 and B.1.1.7 variants. Vaccine-associated CD4 TCRs spanned the whole spike protein, with dominant responses in regions 160-218 and 743-854. Conclusions about previously exposed vaccinees are limited because only a handful of AZD1222 recipients were SARS-CoV-2 seropositive at baseline. The 56-69-year group was small, and its depth increase did not reach significance, likely because of low power. Because no day 14 peak-response samples were available, the repertoires could be characterized only after the peak T cell response.

The sequencing here drew on peripheral blood, taken on day 0 of AZD1222 vaccination. The chain links TRBV5-1 with TRBJ1-4; no D gene call is confident. This clonotype was obtained from an adult in good health. For the CDR3, the sequence is CASSLVAEGKLFF. The nucleotide sequence is TGCGCCAGCAGCTTGGTTGCAGAGGGAAAACTGTTTTTT. Where the CDR3 stops, the reference TRBV5-1 and TRBJ1-4 genes take over; the full variable domain is KAGVTQTPRYLIKTRGQQVTLSCSPISGHRSVSWYQQTPGQGLQFLFEYFSETQRNKGNFPGRFSGRQFSNSRSEMNVSTLELGDSALYLCASSLVAEGKLFFGSGTQLSVL.